The clone carrying this T cell receptor (beta chain) came up a few times. This sample was taken from a study of cytomegalovirus exposure and HLA in healthy donors. 13 Jbeta primers and 60 Vbeta primers were used for the PCR. TCRdb's table, derived via immunoSEQ multiplex PCR, lists solely in-frame clones and lacks some. The sample records approximately 180,000 clones, 12% being singletons. CDR3 length: 15 residues. With 2 bases clipped from V and 5 bases from J, the junction kept 7 bases outside the gene matches. Germline CDR1 is LNHDA and CDR2 is SQIVND (reference sequence). Sequences were obtained from PBMCs. The sequence came from a man aged 50 to 59 in good health and CMV-seropositive. The chain couples TRBV19 to TRBJ2-3; 7 positions agree with TRBD1. For the CDR3, the DNA is TGTGCCAGTAGTATAAGTACAGGGGTGGGAGATACGCAGTATTTT. Protein: CASSISTGVGDTQYF.